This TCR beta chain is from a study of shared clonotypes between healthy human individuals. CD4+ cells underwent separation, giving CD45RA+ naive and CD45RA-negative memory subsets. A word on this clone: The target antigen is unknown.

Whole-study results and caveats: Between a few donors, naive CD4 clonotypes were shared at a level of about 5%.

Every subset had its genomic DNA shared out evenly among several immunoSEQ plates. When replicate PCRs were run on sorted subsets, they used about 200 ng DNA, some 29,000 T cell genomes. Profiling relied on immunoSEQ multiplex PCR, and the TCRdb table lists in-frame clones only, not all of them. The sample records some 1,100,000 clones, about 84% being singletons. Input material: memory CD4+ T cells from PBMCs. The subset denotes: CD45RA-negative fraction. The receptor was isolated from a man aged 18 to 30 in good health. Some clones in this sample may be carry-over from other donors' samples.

The CDR3, as DNA: TGTGCCAGCAGGCCCGAAAGATTCGGGAGGGCCCTTGTTGAGCAGTTCTTC. Residues: CASRPERFGRALVEQFF. This chain connects TRBV5-6 to TRBJ2-1, with 8 bases aligning to TRBD2. This CDR3 comprises 17 residues. V lost 5 bases, J lost 9 bases, and 19 bases stayed unmatched. Germline CDR1 reads SGHDT; CDR2 reads YYEEEE.